This TCR beta chain came from a study of blood T cells in healthy people across ages. This clonotype showed up many times. Its antigen is unknown. The study, taken as a whole, reports: Long-lived and aged donors differed, with more naive CD4+ cells and higher diversity in the long-lived.

Trimming removed 10 bases at V and 1 base at J, with 12 bases between. Germline lookup yields CDR1 ENHRY and CDR2 SYGVKD. The CDR3 has 13 residues. Through a sample-barcoded 5' primer and a J-beta primer mix, a second PCR was run for roughly 6 to 12 cycles. From the 5' RACE reads, TCRdb called clonotypes with MiXCR, one entry per CDR3 protein. The sample has 1,800,000 or so distinct CDR3 sequences, roughly two fifths seen once. Sequencing was performed on blood. The TCR originated in a human donor in good health. The gene calls are TRBV10-3 and TRBJ2-3; perhaps TRBD1 as D (6 bases). CDR3 region: CATRQEGTDTQYF. The CDR3 bases are TGTGCCACCCGACAGGAGGGCACAGATACGCAGTATTTT.